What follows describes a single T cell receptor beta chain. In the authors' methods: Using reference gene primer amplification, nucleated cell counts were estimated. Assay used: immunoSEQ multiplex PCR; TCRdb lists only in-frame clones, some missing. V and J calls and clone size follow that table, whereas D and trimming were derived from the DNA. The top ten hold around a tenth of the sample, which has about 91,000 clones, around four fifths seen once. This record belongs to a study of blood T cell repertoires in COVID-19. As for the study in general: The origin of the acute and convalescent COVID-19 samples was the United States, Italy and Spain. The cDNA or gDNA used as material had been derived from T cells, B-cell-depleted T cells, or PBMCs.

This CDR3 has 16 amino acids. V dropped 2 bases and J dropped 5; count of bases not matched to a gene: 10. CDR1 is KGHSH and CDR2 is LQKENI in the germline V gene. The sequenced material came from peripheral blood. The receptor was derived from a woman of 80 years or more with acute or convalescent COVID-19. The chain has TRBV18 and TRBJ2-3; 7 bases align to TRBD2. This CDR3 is CASSPRSLAARDTQYF. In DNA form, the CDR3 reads TGTGCCAGCTCACCAAGGTCTCTAGCGGCGCGAGATACGCAGTATTTT.